The present T cell receptor beta chain was sequenced within a study of blood T cell repertoires in COVID-19. As for the study in general: PBMCs, B-cell-depleted T cells, or T cells provided the cDNA or gDNA that made up the material.

Generated by immunoSEQ multiplex PCR, the TCRdb table keeps only in-frame clones and is missing some. The sample contains about 200,000 clones, 88% of which appear only once. V lost 0 bases, J lost 4 bases, and 9 bases lay in between. In germline, CDR1 is GTSNPN, CDR2 SVGIG (reference sequence). This CDR3 is built from 13 residues. The sequence was obtained from a man over 45 with COVID-19, enrolled during active disease. The sample consisted of peripheral blood. This chain links TRBV30 with TRBJ1-2; maybe TRBD1 (5 bases). Written as DNA, the CDR3 is TGTGCCTGGAGTGTTGACAGTTTCTATGGCTACACCTTC. This codes for CAWSVDSFYGYTF.